These 14 T cell receptor beta chains share one sample of origin, sequenced in a study of blood T cell repertoires in COVID-19. The data were produced by immunoSEQ multiplex PCR, yet TCRdb's version contains in-frame clones alone and is incomplete. Among around 130,000 clones listed, approximately 84% were seen once. The sample taken for sequencing was peripheral blood. The source of these receptors is a human donor in a cohort sampled during active COVID-19.

The chain recombines TRBV19 with TRBJ2-5; TRBD1 aligns across 8 bases. There are 15 residues in the CDR3. V lost 6 bases to trimming and J lost 1 base; unmatched junction nucleotides: 7. CDR1 is LNHDA, CDR2 SQIVND, per germline (reference sequence). In nucleotides, the CDR3 is TGTGCCAGTAGGCAAGGACAGGGAGGCCAAGAGACCCAGTACTTC. It yields the protein CASRQGQGGQETQYF.

The V call is TRBV11-2, the J call TRBJ1-6; D unclear. The germline V gene encodes CDR1 SGHAT and CDR2 FQNNGV. This CDR3 is built from 16 residues. Trimming left V 5 bases short and J 10 bases short, with 21 bases between. CDR3 bases: TGTGCCAGCAGCCCCCCGGGTTGGCTTTCGGAGTCACCCCTCCACTTT. It codes for CASSPPGWLSESPLHF.

Only one count was recorded for this clone. CDR3 in DNA: TGCAGCGTTGAGGACGACAGGTTCCTCTATGGCTACACCTTC. This encodes CSVEDDRFLYGYTF. The chain carries TRBV29-1 and TRBJ1-2; possible D gene TRBD1, 6 bases. The V gene's germline CDR1 is SQVTM and CDR2 ANQGSEA. The V end lost 3 bases, the J end lost 4 bases, and 15 bases lay between the germline ends. The CDR3 is 14 residues long.

The chain links TRBV6-4 to TRBJ1-5; TRBD1 might be the D (6 bases). V was trimmed by 8 bases and J by 2 bases, leaving 16 bases between them. The germline gives CDR1 MRHNA, CDR2 SNTAGT. The CDR3 contains 15 residues. The CDR3 spells CASCPYRVRNQPQHF. The DNA for the CDR3 is TGTGCCAGCTGCCCTTACAGGGTTCGCAATCAGCCCCAGCATTTT.

This clone has just one count. The chain carries TRBV7-6 and TRBJ1-4; TRBD1 aligns across 10 bases. This CDR3 comprises 14 residues. Germline loops: CDR1 SGHVS, CDR2 FNYEAQ. V lost 8 bases to trimming and J lost 7 bases; unmatched junction nucleotides: 7. CDR3 region: CASGETGGFEKLFF. CDR3 DNA sequence: TGTGCCAGCGGGGAGACAGGGGGCTTTGAAAAACTGTTTTTT.

This clone showed up many times. V is TRBV6-5 and J is TRBJ1-3; 11 positions match TRBD1. V gave up 6 bases and J gave up 8 bases; unmatched junction bases: 6. Looked up from germline, CDR1 is MNHEY and CDR2 is SVGAGI. The CDR3 length is 14 residues. Here the CDR3 reads CASRRGQGEDTIYF. The CDR3 nucleotides are TGTGCCAGCAGAAGGGGACAGGGGGAGGACACCATATATTTT.

This clone has only one observation. CDR3 nucleotides: TGTGCCAGCAAACTACAGGGGGGCAAACGATCCTACGAGCAGTACTTC. Translating gives CASKLQGGKRSYEQYF. This chain uses TRBV28 with TRBJ2-7; 8 bases agree with TRBD1. Germline V CDR1 and CDR2: MDHEN, SYDVKM. This CDR3 region has 16 residues. V was pared by 7 bases and J by 1 base, with 12 bases of the junction left unmatched.

V is TRBV12-3 or TRBV12-4 and J is TRBJ2-2; D may be TRBD1 (6 bases). The CDR3 covers 13 residues. V was shortened by 6 bases and J by 6 bases, with 11 bases between the two germline ends. The CDR3 region is CASRTQGSGELFF. The CDR3 DNA follows: TGTGCCAGCAGGACGCAGGGGTCCGGGGAGCTGTTTTTT.

CDR3 residues: CASSSKEVWPVNTGELFF. In DNA form, the CDR3 reads TGTGCCAGCAGCTCTAAGGAGGTCTGGCCCGTGAACACCGGGGAGCTGTTTTTT. This sequence joins TRBV11-2 and TRBJ2-2; D is possibly TRBD2 (5 bases). Per the germline V gene, CDR1 is SGHAT and CDR2 is FQNNGV. This CDR3 is built from 18 residues. Trimming removed 4 bases at V and 1 base at J, with 19 bases between.

The CDR3 sequence is CASSQVPGADGYTF. The CDR3 nucleotides read TGCGCCAGCAGCCAAGTGCCAGGGGCTGATGGCTACACCTTC. J is TRBJ1-2 and V is TRBV4-1, with D possibly matching TRBD1 (6 bases). CDR1 is MGHRA, CDR2 YSYEKL, per germline. CDR3 length: 14 residues. V lost 1 base to trimming and J lost 6 bases, with 12 bases between them.

The chain combines TRBV4-1 with TRBJ2-5, with 9 bases matching TRBD1. The V gene's germline CDR1 is MGHRA and CDR2 YSYEKL. The J segment lost 3 bases and the V segment lost 3 bases, leaving 5 bases of the junction unmatched. The CDR3 sequence is 15 residues long. CDR3: CASSHMGQGEETQYF. DNA of the CDR3: TGCGCCAGCAGCCATATGGGACAGGGTGAAGAGACCCAGTACTTC.

This chain connects TRBV18 to TRBJ2-3, with 8 positions matching TRBD2. This CDR3 has 16 amino acids. Germline assignment: CDR1 KGHSH and CDR2 LQKENI. Germline trimming cut 6 bases from V and 2 bases from J; bases unmatched to any gene: 10. DNA for the CDR3: TGTGCCAGCTCGCAGGAGGGCGGGGGGCACACAGATACGCAGTATTTT. Translation: CASSQEGGGHTDTQYF.

The gene calls are TRBV6-6 and TRBJ2-7, with TRBD2 as a possible D gene (6 bases). In germline, CDR1 is MNHNY, CDR2 SVGAGI (reference sequence). CDR3 length equals 14 residues. The germline V and J ends were trimmed by 6 bases and 5 bases, with 17 bases remaining between them. For the CDR3, the DNA is TGTGCCAGCAGACCCGGGAGCGTCTACAACGAGCAGTACTTC. Protein sequence: CASRPGSVYNEQYF.

The table lists this clone with a few counts. This sequence joins TRBV7-9 and TRBJ2-2; tentative D call: TRBD1 (5 bases). The CDR3 has 15 amino acids. Germline CDR1 SEHNR, CDR2 FQNEAQ (reference sequence). V lost 7 bases to trimming and J lost 0 bases, with 12 bases between them. The DNA of the CDR3 is TGTGCCAGCACCTCAGGGAACGCGAACACCGGGGAGCTGTTTTTT. It encodes CASTSGNANTGELFF.